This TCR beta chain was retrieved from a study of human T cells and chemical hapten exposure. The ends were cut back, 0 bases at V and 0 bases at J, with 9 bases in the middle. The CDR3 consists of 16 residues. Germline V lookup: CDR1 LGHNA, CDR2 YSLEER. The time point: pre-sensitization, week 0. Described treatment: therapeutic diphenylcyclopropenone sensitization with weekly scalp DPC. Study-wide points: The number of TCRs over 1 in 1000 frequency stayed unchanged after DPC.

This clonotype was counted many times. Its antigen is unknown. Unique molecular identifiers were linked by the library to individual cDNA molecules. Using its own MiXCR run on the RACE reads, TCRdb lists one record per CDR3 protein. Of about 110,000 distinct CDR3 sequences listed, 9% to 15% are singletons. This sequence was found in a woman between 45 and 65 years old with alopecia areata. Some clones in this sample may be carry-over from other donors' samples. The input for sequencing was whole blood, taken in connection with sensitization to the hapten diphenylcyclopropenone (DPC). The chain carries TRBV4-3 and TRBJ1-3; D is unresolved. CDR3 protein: CASSQDPSSSGNTIYF. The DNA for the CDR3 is TGCGCCAGCAGCCAAGATCCCAGCAGCTCTGGAAACACCATATATTTT.